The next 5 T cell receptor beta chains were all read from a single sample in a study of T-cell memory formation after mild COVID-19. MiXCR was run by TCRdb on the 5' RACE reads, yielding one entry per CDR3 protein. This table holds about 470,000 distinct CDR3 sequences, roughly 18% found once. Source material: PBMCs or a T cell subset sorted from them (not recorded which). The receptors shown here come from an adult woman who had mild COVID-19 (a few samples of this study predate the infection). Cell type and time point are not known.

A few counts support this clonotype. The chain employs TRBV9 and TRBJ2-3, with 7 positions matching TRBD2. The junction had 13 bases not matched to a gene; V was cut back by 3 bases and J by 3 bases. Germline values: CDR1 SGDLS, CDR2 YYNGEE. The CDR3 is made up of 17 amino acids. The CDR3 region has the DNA TGTGCCAGCAGCGCCCTGTCGGGAAGCGGGAAGACAGATACGCAGTATTTT. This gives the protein CASSALSGSGKTDTQYF.

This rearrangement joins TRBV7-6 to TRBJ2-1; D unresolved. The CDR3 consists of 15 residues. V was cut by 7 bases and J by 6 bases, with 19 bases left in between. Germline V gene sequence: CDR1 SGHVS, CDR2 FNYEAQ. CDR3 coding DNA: TGTGCCAGCAATGATTTAGGACCCGGGCCCAATGAGCAGTTCTTC. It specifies CASNDLGPGPNEQFF.

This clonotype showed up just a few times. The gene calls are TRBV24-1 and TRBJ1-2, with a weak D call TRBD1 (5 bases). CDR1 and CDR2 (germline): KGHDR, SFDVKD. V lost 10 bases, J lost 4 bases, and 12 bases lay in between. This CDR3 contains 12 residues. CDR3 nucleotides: TGTGCCACATCCAGCGGGGGCTATGGCTACACCTTC. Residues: CATSSGGYGYTF.

CDR3 sequence: CSVQQHKTGANVLTF. In DNA, the CDR3 is TGCAGCGTCCAACAACACAAAACTGGGGCCAACGTCCTGACTTTC. The J gene is TRBJ2-6, the V gene TRBV29-1; D call uncertain. CDR1 SQVTM and CDR2 ANQGSEA come from the germline V gene. V shed 6 bases and J shed 2 bases, with 14 bases lying between them. The CDR3 is 15 residues long.

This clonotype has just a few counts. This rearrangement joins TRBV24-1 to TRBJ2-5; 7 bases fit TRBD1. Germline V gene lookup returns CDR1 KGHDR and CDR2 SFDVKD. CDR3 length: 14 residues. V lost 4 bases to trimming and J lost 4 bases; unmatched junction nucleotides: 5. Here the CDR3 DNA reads TGTGCCACCAGTGAATACAGGGGTGGAGAGACCCAGTACTTC. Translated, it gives CATSEYRGGETQYF.